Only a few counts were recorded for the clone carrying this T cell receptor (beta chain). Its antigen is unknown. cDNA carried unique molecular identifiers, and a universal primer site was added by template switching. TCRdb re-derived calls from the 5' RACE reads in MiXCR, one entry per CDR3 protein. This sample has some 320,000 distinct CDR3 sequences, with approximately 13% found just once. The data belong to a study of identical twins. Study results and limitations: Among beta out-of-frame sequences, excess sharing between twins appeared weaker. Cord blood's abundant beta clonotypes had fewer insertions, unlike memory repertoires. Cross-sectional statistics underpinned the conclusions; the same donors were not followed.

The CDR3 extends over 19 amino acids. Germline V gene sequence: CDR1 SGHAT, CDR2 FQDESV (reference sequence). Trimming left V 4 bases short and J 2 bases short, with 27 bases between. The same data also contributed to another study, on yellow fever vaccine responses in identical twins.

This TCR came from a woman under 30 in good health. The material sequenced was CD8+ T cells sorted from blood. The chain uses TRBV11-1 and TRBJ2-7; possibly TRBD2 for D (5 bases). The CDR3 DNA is TGTGCCAGCAGCTCCAATAAGCGCTTAGACGGCGGCGGGCCCTACGAGCAGTACTTC. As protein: CASSSNKRLDGGGPYEQYF.